Described below is a single T cell receptor beta chain sequence and its context. Its antigen is not identified. The data derive from a study of T cell responses to AZD1222 COVID-19 vaccine. The CDR3 is made up of 15 amino acids. The ends lost 8 bases at V and 0 bases at J; junction bases unmatched: 8. Per the germline V gene, CDR1 is MNHEY and CDR2 is SVGAGI. General study findings and limits: Baseline seropositives among AZD1222 recipients totaled only six or seven.

Sequencing used immunoSEQ multiplex PCR; TCRdb keeps in-frame clones, though not all of them. This table holds roughly 58,000 clones, about 91% found once. The clonotype originates from an adult who received the AZD1222 COVID-19 vaccine. This rearrangement joins TRBV6-5 to TRBJ2-7; 9 bases match TRBD2. The sample here was peripheral blood, taken 28 days after the second AZD1222 dose. The CDR3 region is CASDTLAGASYEQYF. CDR3 in DNA: TGTGCCAGCGATACGTTAGCGGGGGCCTCCTACGAGCAGTACTTC.